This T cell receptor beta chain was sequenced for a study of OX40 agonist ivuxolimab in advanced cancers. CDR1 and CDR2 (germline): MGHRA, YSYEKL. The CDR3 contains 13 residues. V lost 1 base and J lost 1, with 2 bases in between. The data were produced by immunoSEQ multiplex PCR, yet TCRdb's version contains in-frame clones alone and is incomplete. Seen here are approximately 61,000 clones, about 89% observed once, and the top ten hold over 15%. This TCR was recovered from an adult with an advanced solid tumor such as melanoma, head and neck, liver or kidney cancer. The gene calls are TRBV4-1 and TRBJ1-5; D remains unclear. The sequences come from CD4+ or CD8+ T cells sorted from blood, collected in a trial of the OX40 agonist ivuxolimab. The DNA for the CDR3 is TGCGCCAGCAGCCAAGCAAGCAATCAGCCCCAGCATTTT. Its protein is CASSQASNQPQHF.